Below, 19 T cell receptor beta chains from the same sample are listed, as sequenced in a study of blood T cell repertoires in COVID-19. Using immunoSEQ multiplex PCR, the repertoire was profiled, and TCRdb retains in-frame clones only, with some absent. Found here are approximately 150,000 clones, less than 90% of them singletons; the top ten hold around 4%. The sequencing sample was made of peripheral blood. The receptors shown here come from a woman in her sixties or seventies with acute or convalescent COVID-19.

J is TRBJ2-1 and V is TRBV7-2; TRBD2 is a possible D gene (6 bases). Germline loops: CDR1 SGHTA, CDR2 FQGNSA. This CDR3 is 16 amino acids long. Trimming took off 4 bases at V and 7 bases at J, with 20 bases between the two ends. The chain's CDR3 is CASSSRAGWVGNEQFF. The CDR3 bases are TGTGCCAGCAGCTCCCGGGCGGGATGGGTTGGGAATGAGCAGTTCTTC.

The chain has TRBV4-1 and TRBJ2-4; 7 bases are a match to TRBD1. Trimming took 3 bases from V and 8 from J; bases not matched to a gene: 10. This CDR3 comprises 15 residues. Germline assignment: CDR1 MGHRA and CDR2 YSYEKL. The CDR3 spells CASSHEDRLLDIQYF. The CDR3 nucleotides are TGCGCCAGCAGCCATGAGGACAGGTTATTGGACATTCAGTACTTC.

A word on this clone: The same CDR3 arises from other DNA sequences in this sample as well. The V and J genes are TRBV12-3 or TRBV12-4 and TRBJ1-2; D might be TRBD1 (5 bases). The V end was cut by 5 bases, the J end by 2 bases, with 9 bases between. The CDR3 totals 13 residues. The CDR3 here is CASSPDSNYGYTF. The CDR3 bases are TGTGCCAGCAGTCCCGACAGCAACTATGGCTACACCTTC.

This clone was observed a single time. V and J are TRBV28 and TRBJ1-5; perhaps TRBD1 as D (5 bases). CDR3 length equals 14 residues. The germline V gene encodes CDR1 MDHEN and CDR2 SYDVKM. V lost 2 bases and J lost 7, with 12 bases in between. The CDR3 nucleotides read TGTGCCAGCAGTTTACAACAGGTATGGCAGCCCCAGCATTTT. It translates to CASSLQQVWQPQHF.

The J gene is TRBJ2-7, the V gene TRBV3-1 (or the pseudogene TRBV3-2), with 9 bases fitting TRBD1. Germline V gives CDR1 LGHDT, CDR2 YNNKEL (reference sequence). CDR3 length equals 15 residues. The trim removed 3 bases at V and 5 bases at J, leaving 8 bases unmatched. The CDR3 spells CASSHAPWTGDEQYF. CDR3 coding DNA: TGTGCCAGCAGCCACGCCCCCTGGACAGGGGACGAGCAGTACTTC.

The CDR3 DNA sequence: TGTGCCAGCAGCTCGGAGGCGGCGGGGGGGACCCAGTACTTC. It translates to CASSSEAAGGTQYF. The chain employs TRBV5-4 and TRBJ2-5; 8 bases agree with TRBD2. V was pared by 3 bases and J by 7 bases, with 8 bases of the junction left unmatched. This CDR3 has 14 amino acids. Germline-derived CDR1 and CDR2 are SGHNT and YYREEE (reference sequence).

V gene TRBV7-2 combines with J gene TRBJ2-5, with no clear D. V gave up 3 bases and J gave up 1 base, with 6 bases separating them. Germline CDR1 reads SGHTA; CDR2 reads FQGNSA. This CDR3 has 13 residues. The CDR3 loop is CASSFNGQETQYF. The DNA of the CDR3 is TGTGCCAGCAGCTTTAACGGCCAAGAGACCCAGTACTTC.

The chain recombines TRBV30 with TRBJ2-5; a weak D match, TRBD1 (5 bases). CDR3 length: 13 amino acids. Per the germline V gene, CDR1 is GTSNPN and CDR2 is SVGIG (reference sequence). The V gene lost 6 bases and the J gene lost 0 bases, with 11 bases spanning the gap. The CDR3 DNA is TGTGCCTGCACAGGACGGAACCAAGAGACCCAGTACTTC. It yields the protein CACTGRNQETQYF.

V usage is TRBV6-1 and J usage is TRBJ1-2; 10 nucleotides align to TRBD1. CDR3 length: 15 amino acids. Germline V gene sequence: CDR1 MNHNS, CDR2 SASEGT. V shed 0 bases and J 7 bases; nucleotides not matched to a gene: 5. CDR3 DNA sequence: TGTGCCAGCAGTGAAGCGATGACAGGGGGCCGTGGCTACACCTTC. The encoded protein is CASSEAMTGGRGYTF.

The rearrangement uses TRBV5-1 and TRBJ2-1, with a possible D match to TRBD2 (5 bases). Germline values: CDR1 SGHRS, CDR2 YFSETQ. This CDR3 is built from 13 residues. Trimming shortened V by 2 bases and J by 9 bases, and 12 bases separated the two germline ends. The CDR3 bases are TGCGCCAGCAGCTTACTAGTCCTGGGTGAGCAGTTCTTC. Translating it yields CASSLLVLGEQFF.

CDR3 in DNA: TGTGCCAGCAGTCCCCACGGGACAGCCTCTCGCCACTTT. This translates into CASSPHGTASRHF. V is TRBV27 and J is TRBJ1-6; TRBD1 matches 7 bases. J gave up 18 bases and V 5 bases, and 13 bases lay outside the gene matches. Germline V gene lookup returns CDR1 MNHEY and CDR2 SMNVEV (reference sequence). The CDR3 is made up of 13 amino acids.

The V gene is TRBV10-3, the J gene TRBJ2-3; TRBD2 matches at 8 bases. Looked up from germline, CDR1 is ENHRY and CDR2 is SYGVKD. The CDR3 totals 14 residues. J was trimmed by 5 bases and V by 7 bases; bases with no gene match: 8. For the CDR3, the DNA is TGTGCCATCAAACTAGCGGCCAATGAAGATACGCAGTATTTT. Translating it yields CAIKLAANEDTQYF.

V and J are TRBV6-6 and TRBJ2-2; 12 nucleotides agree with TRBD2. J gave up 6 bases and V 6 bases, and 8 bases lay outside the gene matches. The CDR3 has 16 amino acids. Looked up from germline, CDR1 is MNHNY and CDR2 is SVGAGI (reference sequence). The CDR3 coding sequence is TGTGCCAGCAGCCAGTCCAGACTAGCGGGAGCCGGGGAGCTGTTTTTT. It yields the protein CASSQSRLAGAGELFF.

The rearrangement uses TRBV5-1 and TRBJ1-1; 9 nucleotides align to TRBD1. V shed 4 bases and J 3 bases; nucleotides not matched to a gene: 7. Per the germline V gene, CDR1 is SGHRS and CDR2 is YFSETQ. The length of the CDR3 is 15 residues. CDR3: CASSRIQGADTEAFF. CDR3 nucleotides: TGCGCCAGCAGCCGAATACAGGGGGCGGACACTGAAGCTTTCTTT.

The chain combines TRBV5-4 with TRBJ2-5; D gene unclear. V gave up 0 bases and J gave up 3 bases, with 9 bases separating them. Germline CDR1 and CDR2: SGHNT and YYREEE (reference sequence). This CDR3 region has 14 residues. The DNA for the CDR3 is TGTGCCAGCAGCTTGGGCATCAGTGAAGAGACCCAGTACTTC. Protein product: CASSLGISEETQYF.

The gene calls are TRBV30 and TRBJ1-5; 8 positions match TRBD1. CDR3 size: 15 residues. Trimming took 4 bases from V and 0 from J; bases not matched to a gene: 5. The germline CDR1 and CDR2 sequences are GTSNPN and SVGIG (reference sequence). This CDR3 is CAWKRTGSSNQPQHF. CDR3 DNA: TGTGCCTGGAAAAGGACAGGGAGTAGCAATCAGCCCCAGCATTTT. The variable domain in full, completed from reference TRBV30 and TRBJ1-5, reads SQTIHQWPATLVQPVGSPLSLECTVEGTSNPNLYWYRQAAGRGLQLLFYSVGIGQISSEVPQNLSASRPQDRQFILSSKKLLLSDSGFYLCAWKRTGSSNQPQHFGDGTRLSIL.

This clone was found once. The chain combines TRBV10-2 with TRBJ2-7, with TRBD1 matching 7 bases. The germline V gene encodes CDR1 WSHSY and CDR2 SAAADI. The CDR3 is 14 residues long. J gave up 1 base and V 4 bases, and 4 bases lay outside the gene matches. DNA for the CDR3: TGCGCCAGCAGTGTTGACAGGGTTTCCTACGAGCAGTACTTC. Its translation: CASSVDRVSYEQYF.

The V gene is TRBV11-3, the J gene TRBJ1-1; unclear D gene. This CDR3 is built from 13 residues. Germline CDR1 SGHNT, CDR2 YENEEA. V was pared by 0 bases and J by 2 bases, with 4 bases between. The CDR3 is CASSLEQNTEAFF. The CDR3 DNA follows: TGTGCCAGCAGCTTAGAACAAAACACTGAAGCTTTCTTT.

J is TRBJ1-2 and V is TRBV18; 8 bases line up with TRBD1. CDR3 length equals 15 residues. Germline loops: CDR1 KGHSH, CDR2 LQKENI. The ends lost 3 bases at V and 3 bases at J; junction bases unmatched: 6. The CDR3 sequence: CASSPLGQADYGYTF. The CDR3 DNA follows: TGTGCCAGCTCACCCCTGGGACAGGCTGACTATGGCTACACCTTC.